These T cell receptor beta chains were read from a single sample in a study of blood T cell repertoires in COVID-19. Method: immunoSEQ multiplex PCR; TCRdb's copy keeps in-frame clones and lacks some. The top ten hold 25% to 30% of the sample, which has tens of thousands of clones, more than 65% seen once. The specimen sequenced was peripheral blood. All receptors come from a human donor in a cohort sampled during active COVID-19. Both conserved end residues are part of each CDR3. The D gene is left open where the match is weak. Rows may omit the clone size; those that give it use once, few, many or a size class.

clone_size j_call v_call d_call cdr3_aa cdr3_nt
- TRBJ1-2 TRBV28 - CASSLPGAGYTF TGTGCCAGCAGTCTCCCAGGGGCTGGCTACACCTTC
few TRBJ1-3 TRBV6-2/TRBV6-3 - CASSGHGSGNTIYF TGTGCCAGCAGTGGACACGGCTCTGGAAACACCATATATTTT
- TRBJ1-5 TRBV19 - CASSISGVDRSQPQHF TGTGCCAGTAGTATATCCGGGGTTGATCGGAGTCAGCCCCAGCATTTT
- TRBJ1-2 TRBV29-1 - CSVEYINRVNGYTF TGCAGCGTTGAATATATTAACAGGGTAAATGGCTACACCTTC
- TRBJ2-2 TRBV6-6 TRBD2 CASSSLAGGPGELFF TGTGCCAGCAGTTCACTAGCGGGGGGGCCCGGGGAGCTGTTTTTT
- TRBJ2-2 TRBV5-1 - CASSRLPGLPSPGELFF TGCGCCAGCAGCCGACTTCCTGGACTCCCGAGTCCCGGGGAGCTGTTTTTT
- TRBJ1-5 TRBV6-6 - CASSGGGANQPQHF TGTGCCAGCAGTGGAGGGGGGGCCAATCAGCCCCAGCATTTT
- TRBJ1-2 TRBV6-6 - CASSRSGIGNYGYTF TGTGCCAGCAGCCGTAGCGGAATCGGGAACTATGGCTACACCTTC
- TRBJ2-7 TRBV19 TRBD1 CASSPGTAYEQYF TGTGCCAGTAGCCCCGGGACAGCCTACGAGCAGTACTTC
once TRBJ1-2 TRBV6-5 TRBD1 CASTLQGAGYGYTF TGTGCCAGCACACTCCAGGGGGCGGGCTATGGCTACACCTTC
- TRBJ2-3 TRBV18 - CASSPLVTDTQYF TGTGCCAGCTCACCCCTTGTCACAGATACGCAGTATTTT
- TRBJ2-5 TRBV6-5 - CASSYTYLGQPITQYF TGTGCCAGCAGTTACACCTACTTAGGACAGCCTATTACCCAGTACTTC
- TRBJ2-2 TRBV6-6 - CASSNTRNTGELFF TGTGCCAGCAGTAATACTAGGAATACCGGGGAGCTGTTTTTT
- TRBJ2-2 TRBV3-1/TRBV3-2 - CASSPPPDWLNTGELFF TGTGCCAGCAGCCCACCCCCGGACTGGCTGAACACCGGGGAGCTGTTTTTT
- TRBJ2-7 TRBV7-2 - CASSLGGGSSYEQYF TGTGCCAGCAGCCTTGGGGGCGGGAGCTCCTACGAGCAGTACTTC
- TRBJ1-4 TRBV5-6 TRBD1 CASSLGQGESEKLFF TGTGCCAGCAGCTTGGGGCAGGGGGAGAGCGAAAAACTGTTTTTT
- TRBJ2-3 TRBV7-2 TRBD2 CASSLVPFSGGGRTDTQYF TGTGCCAGCAGCTTAGTTCCCTTTAGCGGGGGGGGCCGCACAGATACGCAGTATTTT
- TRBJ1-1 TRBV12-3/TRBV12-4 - CASSEFNTEAFF TGTGCCAGCAGTGAGTTTAACACTGAAGCTTTCTTT
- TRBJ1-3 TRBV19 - CASSGAGPGNTIYF TGTGCCAGTAGTGGGGCCGGCCCTGGAAACACCATATATTTT
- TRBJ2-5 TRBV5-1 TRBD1 CASRAAKGAETQYF TGCGCCAGCAGAGCGGCTAAGGGGGCAGAGACCCAGTACTTC
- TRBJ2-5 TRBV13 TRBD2 CASSTRHRDYRQETQYF TGTGCCAGCAGCACCCGCCACCGGGACTACCGACAAGAGACCCAGTACTTC
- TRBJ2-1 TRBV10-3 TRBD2 CAISELTSGVNEQFF TGTGCCATCAGTGAGTTAACTAGCGGGGTCAATGAGCAGTTCTTC
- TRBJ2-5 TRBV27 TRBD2 CASSPSGGVVLGETQYF TGTGCCAGCAGTCCGTCGGGGGGGGTAGTTCTTGGAGAGACCCAGTACTTC
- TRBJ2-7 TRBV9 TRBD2 CASSPTGGGAYEQYF TGTGCCAGCAGCCCCACGGGAGGGGGGGCCTACGAGCAGTACTTC
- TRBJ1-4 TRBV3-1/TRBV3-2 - CASSHSQNIEKLFF TGTGCCAGCAGCCATTCACAGAATATTGAAAAACTGTTTTTT
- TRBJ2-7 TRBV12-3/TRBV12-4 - CASSFGGALEQYF TGTGCCAGCAGTTTTGGAGGGGCCCTGGAGCAGTACTTC
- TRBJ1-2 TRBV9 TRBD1 CASTATGGGYGYTF TGTGCCAGCACCGCGACAGGGGGCGGCTATGGCTACACCTTC
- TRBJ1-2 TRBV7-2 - CASSAYGGLSNYGYTF TGTGCCAGCAGCGCGTACGGGGGTCTTTCGAACTATGGCTACACCTTC
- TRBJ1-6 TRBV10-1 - CASQLNLMDRGPRTLHF TGCGCCAGCCAGCTTAACCTGATGGACAGAGGGCCCCGAACCCTCCACTTT
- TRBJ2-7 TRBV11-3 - CASSLDLIGDEQYF TGTGCCAGCAGCTTAGATCTAATCGGGGACGAGCAGTACTTC
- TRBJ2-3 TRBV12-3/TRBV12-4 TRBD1 CASSLTGLDTQYF TGTGCCAGCAGCCTGACAGGGTTAGATACGCAGTATTTT
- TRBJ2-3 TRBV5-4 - CASSPDGVFSSDTQYF TGTGCCAGCAGCCCGGATGGAGTCTTCTCTTCAGATACGCAGTATTTT
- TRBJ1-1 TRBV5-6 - CASSYGTPTEAFF TGTGCCAGCAGTTACGGGACACCCACTGAAGCTTTCTTT
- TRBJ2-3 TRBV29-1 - CSVEGRVTDTQYF TGCAGCGTTGAAGGCAGGGTCACAGATACGCAGTATTTT
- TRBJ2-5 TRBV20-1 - CSASPRGQETQYF TGCAGTGCTAGTCCCAGGGGCCAAGAGACCCAGTACTTC
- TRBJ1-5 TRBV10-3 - CAISESNGRDQPQHF TGTGCCATCAGTGAGTCGAATGGCCGGGATCAGCCCCAGCATTTT
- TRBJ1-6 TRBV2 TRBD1 CASSVTGTGSSPLHF TGTGCCAGCAGTGTAACCGGGACAGGGAGTTCACCCCTCCACTTT
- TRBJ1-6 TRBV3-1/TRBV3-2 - CASSQEGGDQYSPLHF TGTGCCAGCAGCCAAGAAGGGGGTGATCAGTATTCACCCCTCCACTTT
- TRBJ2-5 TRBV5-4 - CASSLLSETQYF TGTGCCAGCAGCTTGTTGAGTGAGACCCAGTACTTC
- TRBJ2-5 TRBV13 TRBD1 CASSLGRGRGETQYF TGTGCCAGCAGCTTAGGCAGGGGGCGCGGTGAGACCCAGTACTTC
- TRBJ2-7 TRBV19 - CASSSGRTSGEQYF TGTGCCAGTAGTTCCGGACGAACCTCGGGAGAGCAGTACTTC
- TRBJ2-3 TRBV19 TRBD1 CASSTGVTGADTQYF TGTGCCAGTAGTACGGGCGTAACAGGGGCAGATACGCAGTATTTT
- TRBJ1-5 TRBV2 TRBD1 CASSSDRGGLPQHF TGTGCCAGCAGTTCGGACAGGGGTGGGCTGCCCCAGCATTTT
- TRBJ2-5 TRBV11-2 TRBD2 CASSPGLGSQETQYF TGTGCCAGCAGCCCGGGACTAGGGTCTCAAGAGACCCAGTACTTC